This record looks at one T cell receptor (beta chain) sequence and its context. This CDR3 is 14 amino acids long. Trimming shortened V by 0 bases and J by 5 bases, and 10 bases separated the two germline ends. Germline values: CDR1 MNHEY, CDR2 SVGAGI. The sample originates from a study of blood T cell repertoires in COVID-19. Study as a whole: Samples came from the United States, Italy and Spain, spanning acute and convalescent COVID-19. Nucleic acid was either cDNA or gDNA, and it came from T cells, B-cell-depleted T cells, or PBMCs.

Sequencing was performed with immunoSEQ multiplex PCR; in TCRdb, only in-frame clones are kept and a portion is missing. Of 200,000 to 250,000 clones in the sample, more than 70% were seen once. The genes are TRBV6-5 and TRBJ2-5; D uncertain. The source is a woman aged 55 to 70 with acute or convalescent COVID-19. Sequencing was done on a sample of peripheral blood. The chain's CDR3 is CASSYSRVWETQYF. The CDR3 DNA reads TGTGCCAGCAGTTACTCGAGAGTATGGGAGACCCAGTACTTC.